This is a list of T cell receptor beta chains from one sample in a study of low-dose radiotherapy and immunotherapy resistance in tumors. TCRdb fed the reads into MiXCR, producing one record per CDR3 protein. This table holds tens of thousands of distinct CDR3 sequences, 20% to 25% found once. The input for sequencing was PBMCs, taken after low-dose radiotherapy plus immunotherapy. These TCRs come from a female donor with ovarian cancer. The CDR3 runs from the conserved cysteine through the conserved F or W. Part of the rows lack a size; the others show once, few, many or a class for expanded clones.

j_call	clone_size	v_call	cdr3_aa
TRBJ2-7	many	TRBV27	CASSFRGKGRIDYEQYF
TRBJ2-1	many	TRBV19	CASSTPENEQFF
TRBJ2-3	-	TRBV30	CAWSAVRGGRGTDTQYF
TRBJ2-4	many	TRBV12-3/TRBV12-4	CASSFKGARGNIQYF
TRBJ2-2	many	TRBV6-6	CASLSMGLAGGPDTGELFF
TRBJ2-3	many	TRBV29-1	CSVEDGRQGPQYF
TRBJ2-5	many	TRBV20-1	CSASGETQYF
TRBJ1-6	many	TRBV28	CASRTGSPLHF
TRBJ1-1	many	TRBV5-1	CASSLDPGTVNTEAFF
TRBJ2-1	-	TRBV11-2	CASTARYNEQFF
TRBJ1-1	many	TRBV29-1	CSVEWDTTEAFF
TRBJ2-7	-	TRBV6-6	CASRREIYEQYF
TRBJ1-5	many	TRBV28	CASSPRLSNQPQHF
TRBJ2-1	many	TRBV6-2/TRBV6-3	CASRGRASYNEQFF
TRBJ1-2	-	TRBV5-1	CASSLATGLDYGYTF
TRBJ2-3	few	TRBV20-1	CSARDGRAPDADTQYF
TRBJ2-5	few	TRBV24-1	CATSAVGTTQETQYF
TRBJ2-3	many	TRBV5-1	CASSLDGTTPDTQYF
TRBJ2-1	many	TRBV7-2	CASSQPYGRGVYNEQFF
TRBJ2-7	many	TRBV6-6	CASTHNGGLIPSF
TRBJ2-2	-	TRBV12-3/TRBV12-4	CASSLGQGSRNTGELFF
TRBJ2-3	many	TRBV19	CASSIAGARENTQYF
TRBJ2-1	-	TRBV20-1	CSAGGTSGGDYNEQFF
TRBJ1-1	many	TRBV10-3	CATMQTQGARTEAFF
TRBJ1-5	many	TRBV7-8	CASSLGRLPYSQHF
TRBJ2-7	-	TRBV6-6	CASSPGGGSSYEQYF
TRBJ1-5	-	TRBV30	CAWSVRGVPQPQHF
TRBJ2-2	many	TRBV7-3	CATTRDISSGELFF
TRBJ1-1	-	TRBV28	CASSFLVNTEAFF
TRBJ2-7	few	TRBV20-1	CSARDSSLGYEQYF
TRBJ2-1	many	TRBV6-1	CASSDRDAVSYNEQFF
TRBJ2-3	many	TRBV4-2	CASSQDARSSTQYF
TRBJ2-2	many	TRBV28	CASSLPDGNTGELFF
TRBJ1-3	-	TRBV19	CASRVRGEGNTIYF
TRBJ2-1	many	TRBV29-1	CSVGEWDEQFF
TRBJ1-5	many	TRBV9	CASSAGQGSNQPQHF
TRBJ2-1	few	TRBV6-2/TRBV6-3	CASTNPGTLGVDEQFF
TRBJ2-7	many	TRBV5-6	CASSLAVGAGPEQYF
TRBJ2-1	many	TRBV6-5	CASTGLAGGEQFF
TRBJ1-2	many	TRBV2	CASSESGTRGGYTF
TRBJ2-4	many	TRBV20-1	CSASGSLDIQYF
TRBJ1-2	many	TRBV24-1	CATSDRTYGYTF
TRBJ1-1	many	TRBV21-1	CASSTSPGTEMNTEAFF